This TCR beta chain comes out of a study of beta chain features in type 1 diabetes. The study, taken as a whole, reports: Among patients with Type 1 diabetes, TCRB CDR3s were moderately but significantly shorter in every one of the four CD4+ subsets. Possibly, sequencing cDNA over-represented cells that had high TCR expression levels. Reduced insertions and increased deletions marked VDJ junctions in type 1 diabetes patients.

Remarks on this clone: Its antigen is still unknown.

Sorted CD4+ subsets: naive, central memory, regulatory, stem cell-like memory (CD45RO/CCR7/CD25/CD127/CD95/CD27 panel). V lost 1 base to trimming and J lost 4 bases, with 8 bases between them. Germline V gives CDR1 SGHRS, CDR2 YFSETQ. This CDR3 has 13 amino acids. Sequenced material consisted of expressed TCRB transcripts (all of the isolated RNA was reverse transcribed). The read count averaged approximately 3.3 million across naive, central memory and regulatory T cell samples. Produced via immunoSEQ multiplex PCR; TCRdb's table is partial and in-frame only. The sample holds 600,000 or so clones, roughly an eighth seen once.

This clonotype was sampled from a man aged 25 to 45 with type 1 diabetes. Sequencing used naive CD4+ T cells from blood. This chain joins TRBV5-1 and TRBJ2-5; D call uncertain. The CDR3 bases are TGCGCCAGCAGCTTGAGTAAGAGAGAGACCCAGTACTTC. This encodes CASSLSKRETQYF. Full variable domain (outside the CDR3, taken from reference TRBV5-1 and TRBJ2-5): KAGVTQTPRYLIKTRGQQVTLSCSPISGHRSVSWYQQTPGQGLQFLFEYFSETQRNKGNFPGRFSGRQFSNSRSEMNVSTLELGDSALYLCASSLSKRETQYFGPGTRLLVL.